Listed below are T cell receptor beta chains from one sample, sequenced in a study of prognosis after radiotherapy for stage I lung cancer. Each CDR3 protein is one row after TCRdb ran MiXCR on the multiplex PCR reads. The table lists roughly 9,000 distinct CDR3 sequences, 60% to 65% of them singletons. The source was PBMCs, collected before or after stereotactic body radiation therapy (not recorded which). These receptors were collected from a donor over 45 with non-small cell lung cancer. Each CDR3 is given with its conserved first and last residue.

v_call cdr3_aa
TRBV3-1 CASSQGDSPREQYF
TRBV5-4 CASSSAGGAEPQHF
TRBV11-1 CASSLTQGSDTEAFF
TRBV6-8 CASNSGTASSGANVLTF
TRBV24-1 CATSDQTVNTGELFF
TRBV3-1 CASSQDYGYTF
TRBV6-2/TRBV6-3 CASSYGSGRAGYNEQFF
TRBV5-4 CASGSQPDTHYF
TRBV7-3 CASSLGGQGAYTGELFF
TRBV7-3 CASSPREEETQYF
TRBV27 CASSREGVFGVYTF
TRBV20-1 CSAGAPANQPQHF
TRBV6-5 CASSSMGGRRSSRNYEQYF
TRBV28 CASTLRSGSYNEQFF
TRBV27 CASSPRTGVAQPQHF
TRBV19 CASSSWDSALYNEQFF
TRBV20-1 CSALPGSGMDYGYTF
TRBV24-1 CATSIGSANEQLF
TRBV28 CASSYRVSYNSPLHF
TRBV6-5 CASSYAAGSNQPQHF
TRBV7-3 CASSTYEQYF
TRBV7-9 CASSLVTSRPGNTIYF
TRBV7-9 CASSLGGAGAQHF
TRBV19 CASTRDRGLGGQYF
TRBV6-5 CASSYSKTSGGNEQFF
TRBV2 CASRDGRSGLYGYTF
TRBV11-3 CASSLDLGGRGADTQYF
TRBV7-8 CASSLRTGLGYTF
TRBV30 CAWSAAGGRKYF
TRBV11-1 CASSGGFQSYNEQFF
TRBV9 CASSVDYYEQYF
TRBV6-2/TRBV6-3 CATTAQHRDRGSPLHF
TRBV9 CASSGNQSTDTQYF
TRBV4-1 CASSQVGLEGHYEQYF
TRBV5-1 CASSGLAGDEQYF
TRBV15 CATSTRQGEDEQFF
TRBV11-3 CASSLNPGTDTQYF
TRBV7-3 CASSLWVRGNQPQHF
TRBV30 CAWRRGGTNSPLHF
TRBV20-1 CSATRDSAYEQYF
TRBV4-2 CARSQGMRQGNTGAFF